This section outlines one TCR beta chain sequence together with its context. The sample comes from a study of blood T cell repertoires in COVID-19. Study overall: Italy, Spain and the United States were the sources of the convalescent and acute COVID-19 samples.

V gave up 1 base and J gave up 1 base, with 17 bases separating them. There are 18 residues in the CDR3. In germline, CDR1 is SGHVS, CDR2 FQNEAQ. Original data processing: Counts of nucleated cells, estimated from reference gene primer amplification, were obtained. Profiling relied on immunoSEQ multiplex PCR, and the TCRdb table lists in-frame clones only, not all of them. From that table come the V and J calls and clone size; the DNA was used to work out D and trimming. The sample lists approximately 250,000 clones; about 80% were seen once. This chain connects TRBV7-8 to TRBJ2-1; TRBD2 might be the D (5 bases). Sample: peripheral blood. This clonotype originated in a woman aged 50 to 60 with acute or convalescent COVID-19. The CDR3 DNA reads as TGTGCCAGCAGCTTAGAGTGGGAGCGCGTAGGTTCCTACAATGAGCAGTTCTTC. Protein: CASSLEWERVGSYNEQFF.